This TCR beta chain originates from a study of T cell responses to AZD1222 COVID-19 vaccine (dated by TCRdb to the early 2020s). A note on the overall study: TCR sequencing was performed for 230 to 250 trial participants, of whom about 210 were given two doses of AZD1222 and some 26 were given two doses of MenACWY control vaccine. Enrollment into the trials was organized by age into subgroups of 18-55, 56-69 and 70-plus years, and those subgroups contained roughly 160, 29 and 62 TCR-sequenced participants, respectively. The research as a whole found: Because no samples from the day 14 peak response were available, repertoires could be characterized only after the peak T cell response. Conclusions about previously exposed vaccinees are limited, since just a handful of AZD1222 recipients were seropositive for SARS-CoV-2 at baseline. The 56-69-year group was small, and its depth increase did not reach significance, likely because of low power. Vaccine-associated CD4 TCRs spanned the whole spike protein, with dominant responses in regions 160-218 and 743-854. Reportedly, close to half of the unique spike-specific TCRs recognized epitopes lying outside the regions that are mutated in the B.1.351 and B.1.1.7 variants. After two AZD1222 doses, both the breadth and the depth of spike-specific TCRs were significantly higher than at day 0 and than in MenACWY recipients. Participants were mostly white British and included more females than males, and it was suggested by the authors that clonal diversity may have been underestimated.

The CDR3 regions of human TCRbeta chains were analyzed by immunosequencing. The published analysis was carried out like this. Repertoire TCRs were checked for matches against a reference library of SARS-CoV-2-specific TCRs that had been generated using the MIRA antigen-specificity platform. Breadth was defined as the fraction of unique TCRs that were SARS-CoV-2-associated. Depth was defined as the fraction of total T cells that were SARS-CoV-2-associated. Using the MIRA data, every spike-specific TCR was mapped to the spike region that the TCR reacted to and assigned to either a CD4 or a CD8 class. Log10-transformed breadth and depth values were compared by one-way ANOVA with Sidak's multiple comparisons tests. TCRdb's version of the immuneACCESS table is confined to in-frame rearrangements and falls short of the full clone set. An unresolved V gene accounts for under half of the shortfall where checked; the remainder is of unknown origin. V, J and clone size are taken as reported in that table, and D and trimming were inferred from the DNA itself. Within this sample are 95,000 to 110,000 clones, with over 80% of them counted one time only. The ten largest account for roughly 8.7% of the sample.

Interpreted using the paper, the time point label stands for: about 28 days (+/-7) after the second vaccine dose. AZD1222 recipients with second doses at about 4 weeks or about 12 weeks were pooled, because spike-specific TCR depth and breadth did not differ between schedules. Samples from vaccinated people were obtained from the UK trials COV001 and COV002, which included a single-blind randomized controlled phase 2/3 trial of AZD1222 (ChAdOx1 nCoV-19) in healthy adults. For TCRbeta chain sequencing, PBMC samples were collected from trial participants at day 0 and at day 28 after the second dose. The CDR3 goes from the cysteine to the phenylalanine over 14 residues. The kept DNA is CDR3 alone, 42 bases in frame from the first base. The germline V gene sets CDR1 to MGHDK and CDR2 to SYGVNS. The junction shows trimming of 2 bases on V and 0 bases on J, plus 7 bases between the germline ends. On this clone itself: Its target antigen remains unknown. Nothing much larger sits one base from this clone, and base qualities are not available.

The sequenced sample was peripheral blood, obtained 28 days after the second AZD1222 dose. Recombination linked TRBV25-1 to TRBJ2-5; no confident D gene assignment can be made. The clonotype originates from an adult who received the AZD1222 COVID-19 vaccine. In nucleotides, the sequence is TGTGCCAGCAGTGAACCAGTTCACCAAGAGACCCAGTACTTC. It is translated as CASSEPVHQETQYF.